The 2 T cell receptor beta chains below all came from one sample that was sequenced in a study of blood T cell repertoires in COVID-19. Generated by immunoSEQ multiplex PCR, the TCRdb table keeps only in-frame clones and is missing some. Of around 130,000 clones listed, 85% are singletons. Specimen: peripheral blood. The receptors originated from a human donor in a cohort sampled during active COVID-19.

A single count supports this clone. The chain couples TRBV12-3 or TRBV12-4 to TRBJ2-1, with D perhaps matching TRBD2 (7 bases). V was trimmed by 4 bases and J by 7 bases, leaving 11 bases between them. The CDR3 is 13 residues long. DNA of the CDR3: TGTGCCAGCAGTTCGAGCGGGACAAATGAGCAGTTCTTC. This translates into CASSSSGTNEQFF.

This chain links TRBV5-1 with TRBJ1-1; maybe TRBD1 (6 bases). From germline, CDR1 is SGHRS and CDR2 YFSETQ. Trimming shortened V by 2 bases and J by 4 bases, and 12 bases separated the two germline ends. The CDR3 loop spans 14 amino acids. CDR3 sequence: CASSLNTGSTEAFF. CDR3 DNA sequence: TGCGCCAGCAGCTTAAATACAGGGAGCACTGAAGCTTTCTTT.